These 5 T cell receptor beta chains came from one sample sequenced in a study of T cells in Graves' hyperthyroidism and ophthalmopathy. Authors of the study amplified TCR beta CDR3 regions from RNA transcripts. An initial round of RT-PCR targeting the TCR CDR3 relied on the HTBI primer set. One entry per CDR3 protein results from TCRdb running MiXCR on the multiplex PCR reads. The sample holds about 270,000 distinct CDR3 sequences, approximately 23% seen once. Specimen: blood. The receptor source for this set is a man in his thirties or forties with Graves' ophthalmopathy.

The chain employs TRBV19 and TRBJ2-7; D may be TRBD1 (6 bases). The CDR3 runs to 11 residues. Germline CDR1 LNHDA, CDR2 SQIVND (reference sequence). V gave up 10 bases and J gave up 4 bases, with 11 bases separating them. The CDR3 coding sequence is TGTGCCACTGTCCAGGGGTACGAGCAGTACTTC. The encoded protein is CATVQGYEQYF.

The table lists this clonotype with a count of one. The genes are TRBV2 and TRBJ1-1, with 8 bases lining up with TRBD1. The CDR3 is 14 amino acids. J lost 1 base, V lost 7 bases, and 5 bases had no gene match. The germline V gene encodes CDR1 SNHLY and CDR2 FYNNEI. The CDR3, as DNA: TGTGCCAGCATTTTTGGGACAGGGAACACTGAAGCTTTCTTT. Its translation is CASIFGTGNTEAFF.

Ten or more counts support this clonotype. The chain combines TRBV20-1 with TRBJ2-3, with D possibly being TRBD2 (5 bases). Germline-derived CDR1 and CDR2 are DFQATT and SNEGSKA (reference sequence). The V end lost 4 bases, the J end lost 3 bases, and 17 bases lay between the germline ends. This CDR3 is 15 amino acids long. The CDR3: CSATDGKSVTDTQYF. CDR3 coding DNA: TGCAGTGCTACCGACGGGAAATCTGTGACAGATACGCAGTATTTT.

The chain combines TRBV7-9 with TRBJ2-4, with D possibly being TRBD1 or TRBD2 (6 bases each). The V gene lost 3 bases and the J gene lost 9 bases, with 18 bases spanning the gap. Germline values: CDR1 SEHNR, CDR2 FQNEAQ (reference sequence). The length of the CDR3 is 15 residues. CDR3 region: CASSFGGDGKAIQYF. For the CDR3, the DNA is TGTGCCAGCAGCTTCGGGGGCGATGGGAAGGCCATTCAGTACTTC.

As for this clonotype: A much larger clone lies a single base off, so this may be a read error. The chain uses TRBV20-1 and TRBJ2-5; 7 bases are a match to TRBD2. The J call may be incorrect, as the DNA end agrees better with TRBJ2-1. Germline assignment: CDR1 DFQATT and CDR2 SNEGSKA (reference sequence). CDR3 length: 16 amino acids. The CDR3: CSARDERAGVEETQFF. In nucleotides, the CDR3 is TGCAGTGCTAGAGATGAGAGGGCGGGGGTGGAAGAGACCCAGTTCTTC.